Listed below are T cell receptor beta chains from one sample, sequenced in a study of T cell repertoires in cytomegalovirus infection. TCRdb re-derived calls from the reads in MiXCR, one entry per CDR3 protein. This sample has around 77,000 distinct CDR3 sequences, with 20% found just once. For these receptors, no antigen is known. The specimen comprised CD8+ T cells from cultured PBMCs, sampled from culture after CMV antigen stimulation. All receptors derive from a human donor in good health (CMV status not recorded). Some clones in this sample may be carry-over from other donors' samples. The CDR3 runs from the conserved cysteine through the conserved F or W. D genes are given only for firm matches. Clone size is given for some rows only: seen once, a few or many times, or a class if the clone is expanded.

clone_size	d_call	v_call	j_call	cdr3_nt	cdr3_aa
-	-	TRBV7-9	TRBJ1-5	TGTGCCAGCAGCTTAGCGGGAGCCAGGGAAAATGGACAGCCCCAGCATTTT	CASSLAGARENGQPQHF
medium-sized	TRBD1	TRBV7-2	TRBJ2-1	TGTGCCAGCAGCCGCAGTCGACAGGGCCAATACAATGAGCAGTTCTTC	CASSRSRQGQYNEQFF
-	-	TRBV14	TRBJ2-3	TGTGCCAGCAGCGTCGTCGGGAGCACAGATACGCAGTATTTT	CASSVVGSTDTQYF
few	-	TRBV25-1	TRBJ2-1	TGTGCCAGCAGCACCGGGGGCCTATACAATGAGCAGTTCTTC	CASSTGGLYNEQFF
-	-	TRBV7-2	TRBJ2-7	TGTGCCAGCAGCCGTCGACGGGACGAGCAGTACTTC	CASSRRRDEQYF
few	-	TRBV7-8	TRBJ2-7	TGTGCCAGCAGCTTACCAGGCTCAAGCTCCTACGAGCAGTACTTC	CASSLPGSSSYEQYF
few	TRBD1	TRBV7-8	TRBJ2-7	TGTGCCAGCAGCATCGCCCCGGGACAGGCGAACGAGCAGTACTTC	CASSIAPGQANEQYF
-	TRBD1	TRBV7-9	TRBJ1-1	TGTGCCAGCAGCTCCCCAAGTGGTGAGGGGGCTACTGAAGCTTTCTTT	CASSSPSGEGATEAFF
-	-	TRBV15	TRBJ1-5	TGTGCCACCAGCAGGGACGGATCGATGGAGCCCCAGCATTTT	CATSRDGSMEPQHF
few	TRBD2	TRBV27	TRBJ2-1	TGTGCCAGCGGTTTAAGGGCTAGCGGGAGCTACAATGAGCAGTTCTTC	CASGLRASGSYNEQFF
-	TRBD1	TRBV24-1	TRBJ2-2	TGTGCCACCAGTGATGACCGACAGGGCCCCACCGGGGAGCTGTTTTTT	CATSDDRQGPTGELFF
many	-	TRBV7-6	TRBJ1-1	TGTGCCAGCAGCCCGGCTGGTGCGAACACTGAAGCTTTCTTT	CASSPAGANTEAFF
-	-	TRBV29-1	TRBJ1-1	TGCAGCGTTGAAAGGAGGGTCACTGAAGCTTTCTTT	CSVERRVTEAFF
few	-	TRBV7-6	TRBJ1-4	TGTGCCAGCAGTTCGTCGGGGAAACTGTTTTTT	CASSSSGKLFF
-	-	TRBV7-9	TRBJ1-1	TGTGCCAGCAGCCCGCCGGCCCCCTGGGGGACTGAAGCTTTCTTT	CASSPPAPWGTEAFF
few	TRBD2	TRBV12-3/TRBV12-4	TRBJ2-7	TGTGCCAGCAGCCCCGGGGGGACCTCCTACGAGCAGTACTTC	CASSPGGTSYEQYF
few	-	TRBV7-2	TRBJ2-1	TGTGCCAGCAGCTCTACGGAGGGGAATGAGCAGTTCTTC	CASSSTEGNEQFF
few	-	TRBV12-3/TRBV12-4	TRBJ1-1	TGTGCCAGCAGTTTAGAACCAGGGATGAACACTGAAGCTTTCTTT	CASSLEPGMNTEAFF
once	-	TRBV12-3/TRBV12-4	TRBJ1-2	TGTGCCAGCAGTTTACTTGAGGGGTCTCTCTACTATGGCTACACCTTC	CASSLLEGSLYYGYTF
-	-	TRBV4-1	TRBJ1-5	TGCGCCAGCAGCCACCGCTCATCAGATCAGCCCCAGCATTTT	CASSHRSSDQPQHF
few	-	TRBV19	TRBJ1-4	TGTGCCAGTAGCGATGGAGGGGTGGAAGGTGAAAAACTGTTTTTT	CASSDGGVEGEKLFF
many	-	TRBV7-9	TRBJ1-2	TGTGCCAGCAGCTTAGAGAGCTATGGCTACACCTTC	CASSLESYGYTF
-	TRBD2	TRBV7-9	TRBJ2-1	TGTGCCAGCAGCTTAGTAGCGGGAAATGAGCAGTTCTTC	CASSLVAGNEQFF
-	-	TRBV7-6	TRBJ1-1	TGTGCCAGCAGTTACAGGGCCCCTGAAGCTTTCTTT	CASSYRAPEAFF
-	-	TRBV4-2	TRBJ1-1	TGTGCCAGCAGCCCACCCAAATCGAACACTGAAGCTTTCTTT	CASSPPKSNTEAFF
few	-	TRBV7-9	TRBJ1-5	TGTGCCAGCACAACAGGGAACAATCAGCCCCAGCATTTT	CASTTGNNQPQHF
-	TRBD2	TRBV7-9	TRBJ2-7	TGTGCCAGCAGCGAGACCCGCTCCGGGACTAGCGGGGGTTTCTCCTACGAGCAGTACTTC	CASSETRSGTSGGFSYEQYF
-	-	TRBV7-6	TRBJ2-3	TGTGCCAGCAACAAGGGACCGCTAAGCACAGATACGCAGTATTTT	CASNKGPLSTDTQYF
-	-	TRBV11-2	TRBJ1-2	TGTGCCAGCAGCCCAGGAGGATTACGGGGCTACACCTTC	CASSPGGLRGYTF
-	-	TRBV7-6	TRBJ2-7	TGTGCCAGCACCCCAGACATATCCTCCTACGAGCAGTACTTC	CASTPDISSYEQYF
few	-	TRBV7-2	TRBJ2-7	TGTGCCAGCAGCCTGCTGGGGGCCCGTTCCTACGAGCAGTACTTC	CASSLLGARSYEQYF
many	TRBD2	TRBV7-8	TRBJ2-1	TGTGCCAGCAGCTTATCAACTAGCGGGGCTTACAATGAGCAGTTCTTC	CASSLSTSGAYNEQFF
-	TRBD1	TRBV19	TRBJ1-5	TGTGCCAGTAGTATTTCGGGACAGGGCGGTCAGCCCCAGCATTTT	CASSISGQGGQPQHF
many	-	TRBV7-2	TRBJ1-5	TGTGCCAGCAGCTTGGTATCGGCAGGGCTACTTAGCAATCAGCCCCAGCATTTT	CASSLVSAGLLSNQPQHF
-	-	TRBV29-1	TRBJ1-5	TGCAGCGTTGCGGACATCCTAGGCGACAATCAGCCCCAGCATTTT	CSVADILGDNQPQHF
-	-	TRBV20-1	TRBJ1-2	TGCAGTGCTAGAGACTCCGGGGGCCAGAACTATGGCTACACCTTC	CSARDSGGQNYGYTF
-	-	TRBV7-2	TRBJ1-1	TGTGCCAGCAGCTTAGAGGGATGGGGCCAGAACACTGAAGCTTTCTTT	CASSLEGWGQNTEAFF
-	TRBD2	TRBV7-2	TRBJ2-3	TGTGCCAGCAGCCCGCGACTAGCGGGGGAGGATACGCAGTATTTT	CASSPRLAGEDTQYF
many	-	TRBV7-9	TRBJ2-1	TGTGCCAGCAGCTTGGAGTTCTTC	CASSLEFF
few	TRBD1	TRBV7-9	TRBJ2-3	TGTGCCAGCAGGCTCCGGGACAGGACAGATACGCAGTATTTT	CASRLRDRTDTQYF
-	-	TRBV7-8	TRBJ2-2	TGTGCCAGCAGCTTTGAGGGGGGAGTCGTGACCGGGGAGCTGTTTTTT	CASSFEGGVVTGELFF
-	-	TRBV6-2/TRBV6-3	TRBJ2-7	TGTGCCAGCAGTTCCCAAGACAGACCCTACGAGCAGTACTTC	CASSSQDRPYEQYF
-	-	TRBV19	TRBJ1-2	TGTGCCAGTAGTGTCTCTGAGGGCTACACCTTC	CASSVSEGYTF
-	-	TRBV6-1	TRBJ1-6	TGTGCCAGCAGTGAAGCGGCAGGGATACATTCACCCCTCCACTTT	CASSEAAGIHSPLHF
few	TRBD1	TRBV2	TRBJ2-7	TGTGCCAGCATTCACCGGGACAGCTCCTACGAGCAGTACTTC	CASIHRDSSYEQYF
few	TRBD2	TRBV6-2/TRBV6-3	TRBJ2-1	TGTGCCAGCAACCCAAGCGGGGAGCTTTACAATGAGCAGTTCTTC	CASNPSGELYNEQFF
few	TRBD1	TRBV7-9	TRBJ2-3	TGTGCCAGCAGCCCACAGGGGCATGAGGTTACAGATACGCAGTATTTT	CASSPQGHEVTDTQYF
-	-	TRBV6-1	TRBJ1-1	TGTGCCAGCAGTGAAAATCCAGGGTTGAACACTGAAGCTTTCTTT	CASSENPGLNTEAFF
-	-	TRBV6-1	TRBJ1-2	TGTGCCAGCCTCGCGAATGGCTACACCTTC	CASLANGYTF
-	-	TRBV11-2	TRBJ2-7	TGTGCCAGCAGCTTAGATCCCAGCTTAGTCTCCTACGAGCAGTACTTC	CASSLDPSLVSYEQYF